This entry lists 11 T cell receptor beta chains sequenced from one sample in a study of Graves' ophthalmopathy and Graves' hyperthyroidism. Amplification of the TCR beta CDR3 regions used RNA transcripts (as template). HTBI primers served in a first-round RT-PCR, which a second-round multiplex PCR followed. TCRdb recomputed calls from the multiplex PCR reads with MiXCR, one row per CDR3 protein. The table includes 500,000 to 700,000 distinct CDR3 sequences, about two fifths detected once. Sample: peripheral blood or thyroid tissue (not recorded which). These receptors were taken from an adult man with Graves' hyperthyroidism.

The rearrangement uses TRBV7-8 and TRBJ2-7; 9 nucleotides line up with TRBD1. Germline assignment: CDR1 SGHVS and CDR2 FQNEAQ. The CDR3 has 15 amino acids. Trimming removed 4 bases from V and 7 bases from J; junction bases left unmatched: 11. Here the CDR3 reads CASSSTGGSGYEQYF. Here the CDR3 DNA reads TGTGCCAGCAGCTCGACAGGGGGGAGTGGATATGAGCAGTACTTC.

The sample holds many counts of this clonotype. The chain recombines TRBV29-1 with TRBJ1-1; D uncertain. Germline V lookup: CDR1 SQVTM, CDR2 ANQGSEA. The CDR3 is 13 residues long. Trimming shortened V by 3 bases and J by 2 bases, and 10 bases separated the two germline ends. The CDR3 DNA reads TGCAGCGTTGAGATACAAGTCAACACTGAAGCTTTCTTT. This codes for CSVEIQVNTEAFF.

J is TRBJ1-2 and V is TRBV7-2, with 9 bases that match TRBD1. V shed 5 bases, J shed 4 bases, and the junction held 8 bases outside the gene matches. Looked up from germline, CDR1 is SGHTA and CDR2 is FQGNSA. This CDR3 has 15 residues. CDR3 coding DNA: TGTGCCAGCAGCCTTACCCAGGGACAGGGCTATGGCTACACCTTC. It codes for CASSLTQGQGYGYTF.

V gene TRBV7-9 combines with J gene TRBJ1-5; the D gene is possibly TRBD1 (6 bases). Germline V gene lookup returns CDR1 SEHNR and CDR2 FQNEAQ (reference sequence). The CDR3 contains 16 residues. V was cut by 6 bases and J by 2 bases, with 17 bases left in between. The chain's CDR3 is CASSSRRGAGNQPQHF. DNA of the CDR3: TGTGCCAGCAGTTCCCGCCGGGGGGCCGGCAATCAGCCCCAGCATTTT.

The sample holds many counts of this clonotype. The V gene is TRBV4-2, the J gene TRBJ2-5; D assignment may be TRBD1 or TRBD2 (5 bases each). The length of the CDR3 is 15 residues. In germline, CDR1 is LGHNA, CDR2 YNFKEQ. V lost 0 bases to trimming and J lost 5 bases, with 13 bases between them. The chain's CDR3 is CASSQDGGALETQYF. As DNA, the CDR3 is TGTGCCAGCAGCCAAGATGGGGGAGCTTTGGAGACCCAGTACTTC.

This clonotype was counted only a few times. The rearrangement links TRBV7-9 to TRBJ2-7, with 7 nucleotides matching TRBD1. This CDR3 contains 13 residues. V was pared by 5 bases and J by 4 bases, with 5 bases of the junction left unmatched. Germline assignment: CDR1 SEHNR and CDR2 FQNEAQ (reference sequence). CDR3 amino acids: CASSTIQGYEQYF. CDR3 DNA: TGTGCCAGCAGCACCATACAGGGGTACGAGCAGTACTTC. Variable domain in full (rest from reference TRBV7-9 and TRBJ2-7): DTGVSQNPRHKITKRGQNVTFRCDPISEHNRLYWYRQTLGQGPEFLTYFQNEAQLEKSRLLSDRFSAERPKGSFSTLEIQRTEQGDSAMYLCASSTIQGYEQYFGPGTRLTVT.

The rearrangement links TRBV28 to TRBJ2-7; TRBD2 aligns across 7 bases. The CDR3 is made up of 17 amino acids. Germline V gene sequence: CDR1 MDHEN, CDR2 SYDVKM. V trimming: 2 bases; J trimming: 4 bases; junction bases outside the gene matches: 14. The CDR3 bases are TGTGCCAGCAGTTTAAAGATATGGGGCGGGAGCGGATACGAGCAGTACTTC. This translates into CASSLKIWGGSGYEQYF. Together with reference TRBV28 and TRBJ2-7, the CDR3 gives the full variable domain: DVKVTQSSRYLVKRTGEKVFLECVQDMDHENMFWYRQDPGLGLRLIYFSYDVKMKEKGDIPEGYSVSREKKERFSLILESASTNQTSMYLCASSLKIWGGSGYEQYFGPGTRLTVT.

The gene calls are TRBV6-5 and TRBJ1-1; D gene unclear. Germline V gives CDR1 MNHEY, CDR2 SVGAGI. The CDR3 has 14 residues. Between the trimmed V and J ends, which lost 5 bases and 0 bases, there was a span of 10 bases. The CDR3 DNA sequence: TGTGCCAGCAGTCTTCTTCCCGTGAACACTGAAGCTTTCTTT. This encodes CASSLLPVNTEAFF.

This chain joins TRBV7-6 and TRBJ2-5; 12 bases agree with TRBD2. The CDR3 is made up of 19 amino acids. Germline V gene data show CDR1 as SGHVS and CDR2 as FNYEAQ. Trimming removed 5 bases from V and 5 bases from J; junction bases left unmatched: 18. The CDR3 coding sequence is TGTGCCAGCAGCCGGCCGCTAGGGCTAGCGGGAGGGGTAAACGAGACCCAGTACTTC. This sequence encodes CASSRPLGLAGGVNETQYF.

The rearrangement links TRBV7-9 to TRBJ1-5, with 9 bases aligning to TRBD1. Trimming at V came to 4 bases and at J to 6 bases, leaving 4 bases not matched to a gene. This CDR3 contains 14 residues. CDR1 SEHNR and CDR2 FQNEAQ come from the germline V gene (reference sequence). CDR3 in amino acids: CASSSRTGVQPQHF. In DNA, the CDR3 is TGTGCCAGCAGCTCTAGGACAGGGGTTCAGCCCCAGCATTTT.

The V call is TRBV30, the J call TRBJ2-5; D is unresolved. Per germline, CDR1 GTSNPN and CDR2 SVGIG (reference sequence). There are 12 residues in the CDR3. The V end lost 0 bases, the J end lost 5 bases, and 7 bases lay between the germline ends. The chain's CDR3 is CAWSVVRETQYF. For the CDR3, the DNA is TGTGCCTGGAGTGTAGTGCGGGAGACCCAGTACTTC.